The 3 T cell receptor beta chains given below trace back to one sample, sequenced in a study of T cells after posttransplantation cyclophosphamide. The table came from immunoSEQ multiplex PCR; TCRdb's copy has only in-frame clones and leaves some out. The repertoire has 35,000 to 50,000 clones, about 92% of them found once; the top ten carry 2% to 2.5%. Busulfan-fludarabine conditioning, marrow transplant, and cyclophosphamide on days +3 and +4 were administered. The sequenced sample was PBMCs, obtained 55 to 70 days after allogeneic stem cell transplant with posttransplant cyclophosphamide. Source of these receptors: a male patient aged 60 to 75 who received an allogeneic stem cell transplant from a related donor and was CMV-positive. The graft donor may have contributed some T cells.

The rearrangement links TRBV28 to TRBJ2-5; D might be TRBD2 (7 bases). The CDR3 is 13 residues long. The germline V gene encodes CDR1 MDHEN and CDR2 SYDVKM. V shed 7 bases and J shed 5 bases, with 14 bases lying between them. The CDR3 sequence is CASNPGGMETQYF. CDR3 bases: TGTGCCAGCAACCCGGGGGGCATGGAGACCCAGTACTTC.

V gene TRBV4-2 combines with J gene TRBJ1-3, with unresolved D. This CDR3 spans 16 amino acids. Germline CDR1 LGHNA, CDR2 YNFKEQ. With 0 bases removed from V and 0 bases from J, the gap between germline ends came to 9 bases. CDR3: CASSQDVTYSGNTIYF. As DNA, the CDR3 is TGTGCCAGCAGCCAAGATGTGACATACTCTGGAAACACCATATATTTT.

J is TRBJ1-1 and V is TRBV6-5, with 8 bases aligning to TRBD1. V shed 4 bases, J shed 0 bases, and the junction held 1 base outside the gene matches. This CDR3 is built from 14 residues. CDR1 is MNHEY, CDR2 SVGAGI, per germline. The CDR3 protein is CASSWTGLNTEAFF. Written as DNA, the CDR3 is TGTGCCAGCAGTTGGACAGGGTTGAACACTGAAGCTTTCTTT.